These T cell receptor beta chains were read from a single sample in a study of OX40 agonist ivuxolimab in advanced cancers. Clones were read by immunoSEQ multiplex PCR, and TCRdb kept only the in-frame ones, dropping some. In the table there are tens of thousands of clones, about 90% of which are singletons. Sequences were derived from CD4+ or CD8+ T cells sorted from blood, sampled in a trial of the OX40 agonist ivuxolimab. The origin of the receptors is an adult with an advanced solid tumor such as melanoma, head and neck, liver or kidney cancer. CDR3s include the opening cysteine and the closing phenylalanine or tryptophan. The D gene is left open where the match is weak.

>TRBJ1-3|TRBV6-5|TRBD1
TGTGCCAGCGGACATAGACAGGGGGTGGACACCATATATTTT
CASGHRQGVDTIYF
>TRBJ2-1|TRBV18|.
TGTGCCAGCTCACCACCTCAGCCCAATGAGCAGTTCTTC
CASSPPQPNEQFF
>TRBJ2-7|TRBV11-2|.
TGTGCCAGCAGCCAAAGGGACGGCCGAGTGGACGAGCAGTACTTC
CASSQRDGRVDEQYF
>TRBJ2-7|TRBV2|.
TGTGCCAGCAGTGAAAGGTGGTTGGGAAAGCGGCAGTACTTC
CASSERWLGKRQYF
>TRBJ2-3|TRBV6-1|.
TGTGCCAGCAGTGAGAGCACGTACACAGATACGCAGTATTTT
CASSESTYTDTQYF
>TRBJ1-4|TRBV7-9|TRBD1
TGTGCCAGCAGCTTAGCTGGGACAGAAAATGAACTGTTTTTT
CASSLAGTENELFF
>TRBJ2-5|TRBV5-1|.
TGCGCCAGCAGCTCAGGGACCCACTTTGAGACCCAGTACTTC
CASSSGTHFETQYF
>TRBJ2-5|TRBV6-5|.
TGTGCCAGCAGTGGCAGGGGTTGGGAGACCCAGTACTTC
CASSGRGWETQYF
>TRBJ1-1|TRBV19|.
TGTGCCAGTAGTTTCCTTGTCGGTCCCAAGGGGAACACTGAAGCTTTCTTT
CASSFLVGPKGNTEAFF
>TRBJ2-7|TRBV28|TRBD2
TGTGCCAGCAGTTTATGGGGGACTAGCGGTGCCGAGCAGTACTTC
CASSLWGTSGAEQYF
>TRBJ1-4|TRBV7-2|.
TGTGCCAGCAACACAGGCGAGGGGAGTAATGAAAAACTGTTTTTT
CASNTGEGSNEKLFF